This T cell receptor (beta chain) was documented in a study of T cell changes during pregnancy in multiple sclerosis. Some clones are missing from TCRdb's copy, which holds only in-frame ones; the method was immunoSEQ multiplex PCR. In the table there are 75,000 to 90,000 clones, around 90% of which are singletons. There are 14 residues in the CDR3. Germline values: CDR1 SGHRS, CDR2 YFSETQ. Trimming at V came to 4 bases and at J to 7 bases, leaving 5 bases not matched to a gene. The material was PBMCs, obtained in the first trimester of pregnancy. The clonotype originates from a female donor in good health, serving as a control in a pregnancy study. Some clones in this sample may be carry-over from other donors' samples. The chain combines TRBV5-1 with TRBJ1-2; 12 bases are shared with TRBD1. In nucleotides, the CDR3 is TGCGCCAGCAGCCCCGGGACAGGGGGCCTTGGCTACACCTTC. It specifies CASSPGTGGLGYTF.